The 3 T cell receptor beta chains below all came from one sample that was sequenced in a study of T cell clonotyping in hematopoietic cell transplantation. Generated by immunoSEQ multiplex PCR, the TCRdb table keeps only in-frame clones and is missing some. The sample has roughly 12,000 clones, approximately 51% seen once. Material for sequencing was peripheral blood mononuclear cells. Receptors originate from a man aged 45 to 65 in good health. Some clones in this sample may be carry-over from other donors' samples.

The chain couples TRBV7-9 to TRBJ2-7, with TRBD2 as a possible D gene (6 bases). The CDR3 is 13 residues long. V lost 5 bases and J lost 7, with 15 bases in between. In germline, CDR1 is SEHNR, CDR2 FQNEAQ (reference sequence). CDR3 sequence (DNA): TGTGCCAGCAGCCAGACTAGTTTGAGTGAGCAGTACTTC. Protein product: CASSQTSLSEQYF.

The chain is built from TRBV30 and TRBJ1-6; D is possibly TRBD1 (5 bases). The CDR3 sequence is 14 residues long. Trimming took 1 base from V and 10 from J, leaving 14 bases between them. The V gene's germline CDR1 is GTSNPN and CDR2 SVGIG (reference sequence). CDR3 residues: CAWSGDQRTSPLHF. The CDR3 nucleotides are TGTGCCTGGAGTGGGGACCAAAGGACGTCACCCCTCCACTTT. The full variable domain, with the rest looked up from reference TRBV30 and TRBJ1-6, is SQTIHQWPATLVQPVGSPLSLECTVEGTSNPNLYWYRQAAGRGLQLLFYSVGIGQISSEVPQNLSASRPQDRQFILSSKKLLLSDSGFYLCAWSGDQRTSPLHFGNGTRLTVT.

The CDR3 sequence is CASSYATQGIGTQYF. The CDR3 nucleotides are TGTGCCAGCAGTTACGCGACACAGGGGATCGGGACCCAGTACTTC. This chain connects TRBV6-5 to TRBJ2-5, with 7 bases lining up with TRBD1. This CDR3 is 15 amino acids long. From germline, CDR1 is MNHEY and CDR2 SVGAGI. The junction had 10 bases not matched to a gene; V was cut back by 2 bases and J by 7 bases.